The next 28 T cell receptor beta chains were all read from a single sample in a study of siplizumab effects on memory and regulatory T cells. Some clones are missing from TCRdb's copy, which holds only in-frame ones; the method was immunoSEQ multiplex PCR. The sample gives 85,000 to 90,000 clones, approximately 90% of which show up once; 15% is in the top ten. What was sequenced was CD4+ T cells sorted from blood. The receptors originated from a human donor in good health.

The table lists this clone with a few counts. The J gene is TRBJ1-1, the V gene TRBV9; no reliable D call. This CDR3 is built from 15 residues. Per the germline V gene, CDR1 is SGDLS and CDR2 is YYNGEE. V was trimmed by 1 base and J by 0 bases, leaving 10 bases between them. CDR3: CASSVFGEMNTEAFF. CDR3 bases: TGTGCCAGCAGCGTATTTGGGGAAATGAACACTGAAGCTTTCTTT.

This clone was found once. The rearrangement uses TRBV6-6 and TRBJ1-5; tentative D call: TRBD1 (5 bases). V lost 7 bases and J lost 5, with 12 bases in between. Germline-derived CDR1 and CDR2 are MNHNY and SVGAGI (reference sequence). This CDR3 is 13 amino acids long. The CDR3 loop reads CASNRDPDQPQHF. The CDR3 region has the DNA TGTGCCAGCAACCGGGACCCAGATCAGCCCCAGCATTTT.

The sample holds one count of this clone. The CDR3 sequence: CASSLYLARTGRTGELFF. For the CDR3, the DNA is TGTGCCAGCAGCTTATATTTGGCCCGGACAGGGCGAACCGGGGAGCTGTTTTTT. The chain carries TRBV7-9 and TRBJ2-2; 8 bases are a match to TRBD1. CDR1 is SEHNR, CDR2 FQNEAQ, per germline (reference sequence). CDR3 length equals 18 residues. The V and J ends lost 2 bases and 5 bases, in that order; junction bases with no gene match: 13.

As DNA, the CDR3 is TGTGCCAGCAGTTCGAGGGAAACTGCTAACTACGAGCAGTACTTC. Translating gives CASSSRETANYEQYF. The chain joins TRBV7-2 to TRBJ2-7; tentatively, D is TRBD2 (5 bases). The CDR3 covers 15 residues. CDR1 and CDR2 from the germline V gene are SGHTA and FQGNSA. With 6 bases removed from V and 3 bases from J, the gap between germline ends came to 18 bases.

This clone has only one observation. The chain recombines TRBV10-3 with TRBJ2-3, with TRBD2 matching over 11 bases. Germline loops: CDR1 ENHRY, CDR2 SYGVKD. The CDR3 has 14 amino acids. V trimming: 5 bases; J trimming: 5 bases; junction bases outside the gene matches: 3. The CDR3 protein is CAISNGLAGDTQYF. CDR3 coding DNA: TGTGCCATCAGTAATGGACTAGCGGGAGATACGCAGTATTTT.

This rearrangement joins TRBV19 to TRBJ1-4, with a possible D match to TRBD1 (5 bases). Trimming removed 5 bases at V and 7 bases at J, with 17 bases between. Germline V lookup: CDR1 LNHDA, CDR2 SQIVND (reference sequence). CDR3 length equals 15 residues. The CDR3 nucleotides read TGTGCCAGTAGTCCATTGGGGATTAGGGGTGAAAAACTGTTTTTT. Its protein is CASSPLGIRGEKLFF.

The gene calls are TRBV7-2 and TRBJ1-2; D unresolved. The germline V and J ends were trimmed by 2 bases and 2 bases, with 9 bases remaining between them. Per the germline V gene, CDR1 is SGHTA and CDR2 is FQGNSA. This CDR3 has 14 amino acids. CDR3 in amino acids: CASSLSDANYGYTF. CDR3 DNA sequence: TGTGCCAGCAGCTTATCGGACGCCAACTATGGCTACACCTTC. The full variable domain, in which reference TRBV7-2 and TRBJ1-2 provide the parts outside the CDR3, is GAGVSQSPSNKVTEKGKDVELRCDPISGHTALYWYRQSLGQGLEFLIYFQGNSAPDKSGLPSDRFSAERTGGSVSTLTIQRTQQEDSAVYLCASSLSDANYGYTFGSGTRLTVV.

The rearrangement uses TRBV5-1 and TRBJ2-1; 8 nucleotides align to TRBD2. This CDR3 contains 14 residues. The junction had 5 bases not matched to a gene; V was cut back by 4 bases and J by 5 bases. The V gene's germline CDR1 is SGHRS and CDR2 YFSETQ. The DNA for the CDR3 is TGCGCCAGCAGCGGGCTAGCGGGTGACAATGAGCAGTTCTTC. Protein sequence: CASSGLAGDNEQFF.

V and J are TRBV19 and TRBJ2-7; TRBD2 agrees at 7 bases. This CDR3 is built from 15 residues. CDR1 and CDR2 (germline): LNHDA, SQIVND (reference sequence). V was pared by 4 bases and J by 4 bases, with 10 bases of the junction left unmatched. The CDR3 region has the DNA TGTGCCAGTAGTACCTTTGGCGGGAGCTTTTACGAGCAGTACTTC. It specifies CASSTFGGSFYEQYF. The full variable domain, completed using reference TRBV19 and TRBJ2-7, is DGGITQSPKYLFRKEGQNVTLSCEQNLNHDAMYWYRQDPGQGLRLIYYSQIVNDFQKGDIAEGYSVSREKKESFPLTVTSAQKNPTAFYLCASSTFGGSFYEQYFGPGTRLTVT.

The chain couples TRBV5-5 to TRBJ2-3; possible D gene TRBD2, 7 bases. This CDR3 comprises 15 residues. V gave up 2 bases and J gave up 3 bases, with 13 bases separating them. Germline V gene lookup returns CDR1 SGHKS and CDR2 YYEKEE (reference sequence). In nucleotides, the CDR3 is TGTGCCAGCAGCTTCCGGGGGGCGAAGACAGATACGCAGTATTTT. Residues: CASSFRGAKTDTQYF.

This clone appeared a single time. J is TRBJ2-7 and V is TRBV4-3, with D possibly being TRBD1 (7 bases). V lost 1 base to trimming and J lost 1 base, with 11 bases between them. The CDR3 has 15 residues. Germline CDR1 reads LGHNA; CDR2 reads YSLEER. The CDR3 DNA sequence: TGCGCCAGCAGCCAAGGGGCGGGACAGTCCTACGAGCAGTACTTC. Translation: CASSQGAGQSYEQYF.

This chain joins TRBV9 and TRBJ1-1; maybe TRBD1 (6 bases). CDR1 SGDLS and CDR2 YYNGEE come from the germline V gene. The CDR3 consists of 17 residues. V was cut by 4 bases and J by 0 bases, with 19 bases left in between. CDR3 DNA sequence: TGTGCCAGCAGCCCAAAGGGCGGGGGCGCGGTGAACACTGAAGCTTTCTTT. It is translated as CASSPKGGGAVNTEAFF.

V and J are TRBV28 and TRBJ1-2; D is uncertain. V dropped 5 bases and J dropped 4 bases, with 5 bases sitting between them. Per the germline V gene, CDR1 is MDHEN and CDR2 is SYDVKM. The CDR3 is 11 amino acids. The CDR3 nucleotides are TGTGCCAGCAGTACGGTCTATGGCTACACCTTC. Its protein product is CASSTVYGYTF.

The chain uses TRBV19 and TRBJ1-5, with 9 positions matching TRBD1. V dropped 6 bases and J dropped 2; count of bases not matched to a gene: 14. CDR1 is LNHDA, CDR2 SQIVND, per germline (reference sequence). The CDR3 is 18 residues long. CDR3 loop: CASRGDPGQGVGNQPQHF. The CDR3 bases are TGTGCCAGTAGGGGTGATCCGGGACAGGGTGTGGGCAATCAGCCCCAGCATTTT.

This clone appeared a single time. The chain recombines TRBV5-1 with TRBJ2-2; 8 bases fit TRBD1. J was trimmed by 9 bases and V by 4 bases; bases with no gene match: 14. This CDR3 has 16 residues. The germline V gene encodes CDR1 SGHRS and CDR2 YFSETQ. CDR3 in amino acids: CASSRTGTGETRELFF. The CDR3, as DNA: TGCGCCAGCAGCCGCACCGGGACAGGAGAGACTCGGGAGCTGTTTTTT.

The chain is built from TRBV5-1 and TRBJ2-3, with TRBD2 matching over 8 bases. The ends lost 3 bases at V and 6 bases at J; junction bases unmatched: 12. Germline V gene data show CDR1 as SGHRS and CDR2 as YFSETQ. The length of the CDR3 is 16 residues. CDR3 loop: CASSSPGAGAIDTQYF. In nucleotides, the CDR3 is TGCGCCAGCAGCTCCCCGGGAGCGGGAGCTATCGATACGCAGTATTTT.

The rearrangement uses TRBV7-9 and TRBJ2-2; unclear D gene. The germline V gene encodes CDR1 SEHNR and CDR2 FQNEAQ (reference sequence). The CDR3 extends over 12 amino acids. The V end lost 5 bases, the J end lost 5 bases, and 6 bases lay between the germline ends. This CDR3 reads CASSHRTGELFF. CDR3 nucleotides: TGTGCCAGCAGCCATAGGACCGGGGAGCTGTTTTTT.

The rearrangement joins TRBV5-4 to TRBJ2-3; 10 bases match TRBD2. The CDR3 runs 16 residues. CDR1 and CDR2 (germline): SGHNT, YYREEE (reference sequence). Unmatched junction bases numbered 5, after V lost 2 bases and J lost 2 bases. This CDR3 reads CASSLRLAGDTDTQYF. The CDR3 DNA sequence: TGTGCCAGCAGCTTACGACTAGCGGGTGACACAGATACGCAGTATTTT.

The chain carries TRBV7-3 and TRBJ2-1; 8 nucleotides match TRBD2. With V trimmed by 5 bases and J by 7 bases, 10 bases remained unmatched. This CDR3 has 15 amino acids. Germline CDR1 reads SGHTA; CDR2 reads FQGTGA. Here the CDR3 reads CASSPLSGGPNEQFF. The CDR3 bases are TGTGCCAGCAGCCCCCTATCGGGAGGGCCGAATGAGCAGTTCTTC.

The gene calls are TRBV25-1 and TRBJ2-3; D is perhaps TRBD1 (6 bases). Germline V gene data show CDR1 as MGHDK and CDR2 as SYGVNS. CDR3 size: 14 residues. V dropped 4 bases and J dropped 4 bases, with 12 bases sitting between them. CDR3 nucleotide sequence: TGTGCCAGCAGTGTAACAGGGTGGTCAGATACGCAGTATTTT. This translates into CASSVTGWSDTQYF.

The chain employs TRBV2 and TRBJ2-7; D possibly corresponds to TRBD1 (6 bases). V was clipped by 2 bases and J by 4 bases, with 15 bases between them. Germline V lookup: CDR1 SNHLY, CDR2 FYNNEI. The CDR3 consists of 15 residues. CDR3: CASSEIGVRGYEQYF. The CDR3 DNA sequence: TGTGCCAGCAGTGAAATCGGGGTCAGGGGTTACGAGCAGTACTTC.

Regarding this clone: This likely comes from a read error, as the CDR3 has no conserved phenylalanine or tryptophan at its end. The DNA is left out, because the CDR3 cannot be placed on it with certainty; the CDR3 is given as TCRdb lists it. The chain joins TRBV6-1 to TRBJ1-1. The CDR3 comprises 10 residues, both ends counted. Germline V CDR1 and CDR2: MNHNS, SASEGT. The CDR3 loop reads CASSDRVEYL.

The chain carries TRBV11-3 and TRBJ2-3; D assignment may be TRBD1 or TRBD2 (5 bases each). Trimming removed 5 bases from V and 4 bases from J, with 16 bases in between. Germline-derived CDR1 and CDR2 are SGHNT and YENEEA. The CDR3 length is 15 residues. CDR3 residues: CASSPRGPAADTQYF. CDR3 coding DNA: TGTGCCAGCAGCCCCCGGGGCCCTGCGGCAGATACGCAGTATTTT. Looking up the rest from reference TRBV11-3 and TRBJ2-3 gives the full variable domain: EAGVVQSPRYKIIEKKQPVAFWCNPISGHNTLYWYLQNLGQGPELLIRYENEEAVDDSQLPKDRFSAERLKGVDSTLKIQPAELGDSAVYLCASSPRGPAADTQYFGPGTRLTVL.

This chain links TRBV11-2 with TRBJ1-1; D gene ambiguous. The V gene lost 5 bases and the J gene lost 8 bases, with 9 bases spanning the gap. CDR1 is SGHAT, CDR2 FQNNGV, per germline. CDR3 length: 11 amino acids. Here the CDR3 DNA reads TGTGCCAGCAGCCTAAAGTGGGAAGCTTTCTTT. Translated, it gives CASSLKWEAFF.

The chain joins TRBV5-1 to TRBJ2-3; D might be TRBD1 (6 bases). This CDR3 spans 15 amino acids. Trimming removed 6 bases at V and 1 base at J, with 15 bases between. Germline V CDR1 and CDR2: SGHRS, YFSETQ. The chain's CDR3 is CASMFLAGGTDTQYF. The DNA of the CDR3 is TGCGCCAGCATGTTTCTGGCAGGGGGCACAGATACGCAGTATTTT.

V gene TRBV6-5 combines with J gene TRBJ2-2; 9 nucleotides agree with TRBD1. Germline V gene data show CDR1 as MNHEY and CDR2 as SVGAGI. Trimming cost V 6 bases and J 4 bases; bases outside gene matches: 6. This CDR3 contains 15 residues. The CDR3 nucleotides are TGTGCCAGCAGCCGAGACAGGGGGGTCACCGGGGAGCTGTTTTTT. It codes for CASSRDRGVTGELFF.

The chain couples TRBV18 to TRBJ1-1, with D unresolved. The CDR3 has 13 amino acids. V was pared by 3 bases and J by 8 bases, with 13 bases between. Germline CDR1 and CDR2: KGHSH and LQKENI. CDR3 nucleotides: TGTGCCAGCTCACCGGGTCAAGTAAGGGAAGCTTTCTTT. Translation gives CASSPGQVREAFF.

DNA of the CDR3: TGTGCCAGCAGCCCCCGTATCGGTGGCTACACCTTC. Its translation: CASSPRIGGYTF. This chain links TRBV5-7 with TRBJ1-2; D not certain. TRBV5-7 belongs to the ORF category, with a function that is uncertain. Trimming removed 4 bases from V and 7 bases from J, with 11 bases in between. This CDR3 is 12 amino acids long.